The 28 T cell receptor beta chains in this list originate from one sample, sequenced in a study of OX40 agonist ivuxolimab in advanced cancers. Sequencing used immunoSEQ multiplex PCR; TCRdb keeps in-frame clones, though not all of them. The sample comprises about 22,000 clones, approximately 85% of which are singletons, and about 55% rests with the top ten. Sequences were derived from CD4+ or CD8+ T cells sorted from blood, sampled in a trial of the OX40 agonist ivuxolimab. The receptors were sampled from an adult with an advanced solid tumor such as melanoma, head and neck, liver or kidney cancer.

V and J are TRBV6-5 and TRBJ2-7; D perhaps matches TRBD1 (7 bases). V shed 6 bases and J shed 12 bases, with 24 bases lying between them. The CDR3 has 14 amino acids. CDR1 and CDR2 from the germline V gene are MNHEY and SVGAGI. The CDR3 bases are TGTGCCAGCAGGACGGCGGCAGGGGGGTCCCCTTGGTACTTC. Amino acids: CASRTAAGGSPWYF.

This chain connects TRBV28 to TRBJ1-1, with D possibly matching TRBD1 (5 bases). Germline lookup yields CDR1 MDHEN and CDR2 SYDVKM. The V and J ends lost 0 bases and 10 bases respectively, with 15 bases between them. The CDR3 runs 14 residues. The CDR3, as DNA: TGTGCCAGCAGTTTATGGGGCAGGGTGGGAAGAGCTTTCTTT. This translates into CASSLWGRVGRAFF.

This clone was detected only a few times. The gene calls are TRBV6-1 and TRBJ1-5, with D possibly matching TRBD1 (6 bases). The CDR3 extends over 16 amino acids. V was pared by 0 bases and J by 1 base, with 10 bases between. Germline V gene lookup returns CDR1 MNHNS and CDR2 SASEGT. CDR3 bases: TGTGCCAGCAGTGAAGCGTGGGGGGGCAGCAATCAGCCCCAGCATTTT. Translation gives CASSEAWGGSNQPQHF.

The chain recombines TRBV28 with TRBJ1-4; no clear D gene. Germline loops: CDR1 MDHEN, CDR2 SYDVKM. The CDR3 extends over 16 amino acids. The V end lost 1 base, the J end lost 3 bases, and 12 bases lay between the germline ends. The CDR3 loop reads CASSLSPLMANEKLFF. The CDR3 DNA reads TGTGCCAGCAGTTTATCGCCTCTTATGGCTAATGAAAAACTGTTTTTT.

The chain carries TRBV19 and TRBJ2-2; D may match TRBD1 or TRBD2 (5 bases each). V was clipped by 5 bases and J by 7 bases, with 8 bases between them. Per germline, CDR1 LNHDA and CDR2 SQIVND (reference sequence). The length of the CDR3 is 12 residues. The CDR3 protein is CASSWGFGELFF. The CDR3 nucleotides are TGTGCCAGTAGTTGGGGGTTCGGGGAGCTGTTTTTT.

This sequence joins TRBV28 and TRBJ1-2; 9 positions match TRBD1. Germline CDR1 reads MDHEN; CDR2 reads SYDVKM. The trim removed 7 bases at V and 12 bases at J, leaving 15 bases unmatched. The CDR3 runs to 14 residues. For the CDR3, the DNA is TGTGCCAGCAATGACCAGGGACAGGGTGAGGACAACACCTTC. It is translated as CASNDQGQGEDNTF.

V and J are TRBV5-4 and TRBJ1-1, with D perhaps TRBD1 (5 bases). V was pared by 2 bases and J by 3 bases, with 14 bases between. Germline assignment: CDR1 SGHNT and CDR2 YYREEE (reference sequence). CDR3 length: 15 residues. This chain's CDR3 is CASSLGGAPDTEAFF. CDR3 nucleotide sequence: TGTGCCAGCAGCTTAGGAGGGGCACCGGACACTGAAGCTTTCTTT. The full variable domain, rest sourced from reference TRBV5-4 and TRBJ1-1, is ETGVTQSPTHLIKTRGQQVTLRCSSQSGHNTVSWYQQALGQGPQFIFQYYREEENGRGNFPPRFSGLQFPNYSSELNVNALELDDSALYLCASSLGGAPDTEAFFGQGTRLTVV.

J is TRBJ2-1 and V is TRBV7-2; TRBD1 or TRBD2 may be the D gene (6 bases each). Germline V gives CDR1 SGHTA, CDR2 FQGNSA. Trimming removed 0 bases at V and 4 bases at J, with 13 bases between. CDR3 length equals 16 residues. The CDR3 DNA reads as TGTGCCAGCAGCTTAGCACTGGGGGGCTCGTACAATGAGCAGTTCTTC. Translating it yields CASSLALGGSYNEQFF.

This chain uses TRBV27 with TRBJ1-1; TRBD1 agrees at 7 bases. The CDR3 loop spans 13 amino acids. Germline lookup yields CDR1 MNHEY and CDR2 SMNVEV (reference sequence). V gave up 5 bases and J gave up 6 bases; unmatched junction bases: 6. The CDR3 is CASSLITGAEAFF. For the CDR3, the DNA is TGTGCCAGCAGTCTCATTACAGGGGCTGAAGCTTTCTTT.

The genes are TRBV11-2 and TRBJ1-1; D not certain. The germline V and J ends were trimmed by 2 bases and 0 bases, with 1 base remaining between them. Germline V gene sequence: CDR1 SGHAT, CDR2 FQNNGV. The length of the CDR3 is 12 residues. The CDR3 coding sequence is TGTGCCAGCAGCTTACTGAACACTGAAGCTTTCTTT. It is translated as CASSLLNTEAFF.

To note about this clone: The identical CDR3 is also encoded by other nucleotide sequences in the sample. V and J are TRBV7-9 and TRBJ2-5; D unclear. CDR3 length: 13 residues. Per the germline V gene, CDR1 is SEHNR and CDR2 is FQNEAQ (reference sequence). Trimming took off 1 base at V and 2 bases at J, with 5 bases between the two ends. CDR3 sequence (DNA): TGTGCCAGCAGCTTAGTTGAACAAGAGACCCAGTACTTC. Its protein is CASSLVEQETQYF.

V and J are TRBV30 and TRBJ1-2; 7 bases are shared with TRBD1. V was clipped by 1 base and J by 4 bases; unmatched bases: 15. There are 17 residues in the CDR3. Per the germline V gene, CDR1 is GTSNPN and CDR2 is SVGIG (reference sequence). The chain's CDR3 is CAWSGVGQGEHPYGYTF. CDR3 nucleotide sequence: TGTGCCTGGAGTGGTGTTGGGCAGGGGGAGCACCCCTATGGCTACACCTTC. The entire variable domain, with the rest obtained from reference TRBV30 and TRBJ1-2, is as follows: SQTIHQWPATLVQPVGSPLSLECTVEGTSNPNLYWYRQAAGRGLQLLFYSVGIGQISSEVPQNLSASRPQDRQFILSSKKLLLSDSGFYLCAWSGVGQGEHPYGYTFGSGTRLTVV.

This chain joins TRBV18 and TRBJ2-2; D is unclear. CDR1 is KGHSH and CDR2 is LQKENI in the germline V gene. The V and J ends lost 0 bases and 3 bases respectively, with 5 bases between them. The CDR3 spans 14 residues. DNA of the CDR3: TGTGCCAGCTCACCACCCGAATACACCGGGGAGCTGTTTTTT. Amino acid sequence: CASSPPEYTGELFF.

About this clone: The same CDR3 can be traced to other DNA sequences in this sample. The rearrangement uses TRBV4-1 and TRBJ2-7, with D perhaps assigned TRBD1 or TRBD2 (5 bases each). The CDR3 extends over 16 amino acids. Germline loops: CDR1 MGHRA, CDR2 YSYEKL. Trimming cost V 3 bases and J 6 bases, with 21 bases left between them. The CDR3 loop is CASSQTSRDPPTEQYF. The CDR3 DNA is TGCGCCAGCAGCCAGACGAGCCGGGACCCACCTACCGAGCAGTACTTC.

The chain links TRBV5-1 to TRBJ1-4; D uncertain. The germline gives CDR1 SGHRS, CDR2 YFSETQ. The V gene lost 2 bases and the J gene lost 3 bases, with 8 bases spanning the gap. The length of the CDR3 is 14 residues. CDR3 region: CASSFEGANEKLFF. As DNA, the CDR3 is TGCGCCAGCAGCTTTGAGGGAGCTAATGAAAAACTGTTTTTT.

This clone is a singleton in its sample. This chain joins TRBV28 and TRBJ1-5, with 7 bases aligning to TRBD1. Losses at the gene ends were 5 bases for V and 4 bases for J; bases not matched to a gene: 2. Germline CDR1 MDHEN, CDR2 SYDVKM. There are 13 residues in the CDR3. The CDR3 sequence: CASSNRGNQPQHF. The CDR3 nucleotides read TGTGCCAGCAGTAACAGGGGAAATCAGCCCCAGCATTTT.

The chain employs TRBV27 and TRBJ2-7, with 9 bases identical to TRBD1. V trimming: 3 bases; J trimming: 0 bases; junction bases outside the gene matches: 3. Germline CDR1 reads MNHEY; CDR2 reads SMNVEV (reference sequence). This CDR3 has 15 residues. CDR3 DNA sequence: TGTGCCAGCAGTTTCGACAGGGGGAGCTCCTACGAGCAGTACTTC. It encodes CASSFDRGSSYEQYF.

The chain has TRBV13 and TRBJ2-4; TRBD2 matches at 8 bases. Germline assignment: CDR1 PRHDT and CDR2 FYEKMQ (reference sequence). Trimming removed 5 bases from V and 8 bases from J; junction bases left unmatched: 8. This CDR3 region has 14 residues. CDR3 in amino acids: CASSPRTSRDIQYF. CDR3 DNA sequence: TGTGCCAGCAGCCCTCGGACTAGCCGCGACATTCAGTACTTC.

This clone has only a few counts. J is TRBJ1-5 and V is TRBV4-1; D may be TRBD1 (5 bases). The germline CDR1 and CDR2 sequences are MGHRA and YSYEKL. Between the trimmed V and J ends, which lost 1 base and 2 bases, there was a span of 15 bases. The CDR3 sequence is 17 residues long. CDR3 region: CASSQVGGGFGNQPQHF. The CDR3 nucleotides are TGCGCCAGCAGCCAAGTCGGTGGGGGATTCGGCAATCAGCCCCAGCATTTT.

In its sample, this clone ranks as medium-sized (0.01 to 0.1%). V is TRBV4-2 and J is TRBJ2-7, with 8 bases fitting TRBD1. This CDR3 is 15 amino acids long. Germline V CDR1 and CDR2: LGHNA, YNFKEQ. V lost 1 base, J lost 2 bases, and 4 bases stayed unmatched. The CDR3 protein is CASSQGETGAYEQYF. The CDR3 region has the DNA TGTGCCAGCAGCCAAGGGGAGACAGGGGCCTACGAGCAGTACTTC.

This chain connects TRBV28 to TRBJ1-4, with D unresolved. The length of the CDR3 is 15 residues. V shed 4 bases and J shed 3 bases, with 12 bases lying between them. Looked up from germline, CDR1 is MDHEN and CDR2 is SYDVKM. The CDR3 region has the DNA TGTGCCAGCAGTTATCCGGGAAGGGCTAATGAAAAACTGTTTTTT. It codes for CASSYPGRANEKLFF. Full variable domain (remainder filled in from reference TRBV28 and TRBJ1-4): DVKVTQSSRYLVKRTGEKVFLECVQDMDHENMFWYRQDPGLGLRLIYFSYDVKMKEKGDIPEGYSVSREKKERFSLILESASTNQTSMYLCASSYPGRANEKLFFGSGTQLSVL.

This chain connects TRBV28 to TRBJ1-1; no clear D. V was clipped by 3 bases and J by 10 bases, with 15 bases between them. The CDR3 extends over 13 amino acids. CDR1 is MDHEN and CDR2 is SYDVKM in the germline V gene. CDR3 coding DNA: TGTGCCAGCAGTTTGTCAGGTATTATTGGAGCTTTCTTT. As protein: CASSLSGIIGAFF. Based on the CDR3 plus reference TRBV28 and TRBJ1-1, the full variable domain is DVKVTQSSRYLVKRTGEKVFLECVQDMDHENMFWYRQDPGLGLRLIYFSYDVKMKEKGDIPEGYSVSREKKERFSLILESASTNQTSMYLCASSLSGIIGAFFGQGTRLTVV.

This chain connects TRBV7-9 to TRBJ1-2; D unclear. Trimming removed 7 bases at V and 2 bases at J, with 11 bases between. Germline assignment: CDR1 SEHNR and CDR2 FQNEAQ (reference sequence). The CDR3 has 13 residues. For the CDR3, the DNA is TGTGCCAGCACCCTGGCTGGGAACTATGGCTACACCTTC. Its protein is CASTLAGNYGYTF.

CDR3 sequence reads: CATSRRTGVRSGNTIYF. The DNA of the CDR3 is TGTGCCACCAGCAGAAGGACAGGGGTCCGCTCTGGAAACACCATATATTTT. The chain has TRBV15 and TRBJ1-3; TRBD1 matches at 9 bases. The germline gives CDR1 LNHNV, CDR2 YYDKDF (reference sequence). Germline trimming cut 2 bases from V and 0 bases from J; bases unmatched to any gene: 5. CDR3 length: 17 amino acids.

The genes are TRBV7-9 and TRBJ2-4; no clear D gene. CDR3 length: 17 amino acids. CDR1 is SEHNR, CDR2 FQNEAQ, per germline (reference sequence). V lost 5 bases and J 1 base, leaving 18 bases between the germline ends. CDR3 in amino acids: CASSTPLHSEAKNIQYF. CDR3 in DNA: TGTGCCAGCAGCACCCCCCTCCACAGCGAGGCCAAAAACATTCAGTACTTC.

The rearrangement joins TRBV28 to TRBJ2-7, with TRBD1 matching 8 bases. Germline assignment: CDR1 MDHEN and CDR2 SYDVKM. This CDR3 spans 14 amino acids. The ends lost 8 bases at V and 1 base at J; junction bases unmatched: 7. The CDR3 sequence is CASRDRGPSYEQYF. DNA of the CDR3: TGTGCCAGCCGTGACAGGGGACCGTCCTACGAGCAGTACTTC.

The rearrangement links TRBV6-5 to TRBJ1-1; D is undetermined. Germline V gene sequence: CDR1 MNHEY, CDR2 SVGAGI. This CDR3 is built from 13 residues. V lost 5 bases and J 4 bases, leaving 11 bases between the germline ends. CDR3 bases: TGTGCCAGCAGTCTCCTAGAGGGCACTGAAGCTTTCTTT. Its protein product is CASSLLEGTEAFF.

V gene TRBV18 combines with J gene TRBJ1-1, with D perhaps TRBD1 (6 bases). Trimming shortened V by 2 bases and J by 0 bases, and 10 bases separated the two germline ends. This CDR3 is built from 15 residues. Germline CDR1 is KGHSH and CDR2 is LQKENI. The CDR3 sequence: CASSPETGVNTEAFF. DNA of the CDR3: TGTGCCAGCTCACCAGAGACAGGAGTGAACACTGAAGCTTTCTTT.